A single sample gave rise to the 26 T cell receptor beta chains below, sequenced in a study of memory CD4+ T cells and cytomegalovirus serostatus. Single viable CD3+CD4+CD8-CD45RO+ cells were sorted as the memory CD4+ T cells. Libraries were prepared by immunoSEQ multiplex PCR; TCRdb keeps only in-frame clonotypes and omits some of them. The sample lists approximately 44,000 clones; 76% were seen once. The sample taken for sequencing was memory CD4+ T cells from blood. These receptors originate from an adult in good health and CMV-seronegative.

This clone has only a few counts. The CDR3 nucleotides are TGTGCCAGCAGCGCACAGGGTGGAAACACTGAAGCTTTCTTT. Protein: CASSAQGGNTEAFF. The chain employs TRBV7-2 and TRBJ1-1, with D possibly being TRBD1 (6 bases). The V gene lost 5 bases and the J gene lost 2 bases, with 12 bases spanning the gap. There are 14 residues in the CDR3. CDR1 is SGHTA and CDR2 is FQGNSA in the germline V gene.

CDR3 region: CASSRRVAPDHYGYTF. DNA for the CDR3: TGTGCCAGCTCACGAAGGGTTGCTCCAGACCACTATGGCTACACCTTC. V is TRBV18 and J is TRBJ1-2; no firm D call. Trimming removed 4 bases from V and 3 bases from J, with 18 bases in between. CDR3 length: 16 residues. Germline CDR1 reads KGHSH; CDR2 reads LQKENI.

The rearrangement links TRBV7-2 to TRBJ2-5; D may be TRBD1 (5 bases). Germline assignment: CDR1 SGHTA and CDR2 FQGNSA. Trimming cost V 4 bases and J 2 bases, with 11 bases left between them. The length of the CDR3 is 14 residues. The CDR3 sequence is CASSWKAGQETQYF. In nucleotides, the CDR3 is TGTGCCAGCAGCTGGAAGGCAGGGCAAGAGACCCAGTACTTC.

The chain carries TRBV2 and TRBJ2-1, with 13 bases matching TRBD2. Unmatched junction bases numbered 16, after V lost 5 bases and J lost 3 bases. The CDR3 is 20 amino acids. The germline CDR1 and CDR2 sequences are SNHLY and FYNNEI. CDR3 sequence (DNA): TGTGCCAGCAGTCACCGGACTAGCGGGAGCGCACGCGGGGGCTACAATGAGCAGTTCTTC. Amino acid sequence: CASSHRTSGSARGGYNEQFF.

The rearrangement joins TRBV7-9 to TRBJ1-1; no clear D. CDR3 length: 13 residues. From germline, CDR1 is SEHNR and CDR2 FQNEAQ (reference sequence). The V end lost 1 base, the J end lost 1 base, and 4 bases lay between the germline ends. The CDR3 coding sequence is TGTGCCAGCAGCTTAGATCAGAACACTGAAGCTTTCTTT. It specifies CASSLDQNTEAFF.

The chain couples TRBV7-2 to TRBJ2-1; D unclear. The CDR3 consists of 16 residues. The V gene lost 0 bases and the J gene lost 0 bases, with 9 bases spanning the gap. Germline CDR1 and CDR2: SGHTA and FQGNSA. In DNA form, the CDR3 reads TGTGCCAGCAGCTTAGCTGCAGTCAGCTCCTACAATGAGCAGTTCTTC. This translates into CASSLAAVSSYNEQFF.

The V gene is TRBV28, the J gene TRBJ2-5, with 9 bases that match TRBD1. The CDR3 consists of 15 residues. Germline V lookup: CDR1 MDHEN, CDR2 SYDVKM. V lost 5 bases, J lost 3 bases, and 7 bases stayed unmatched. The CDR3 DNA is TGTGCCAGCAGTCCCCCGGACAGGGGAGAAGAGACCCAGTACTTC. It translates to CASSPPDRGEETQYF. Based on the CDR3 plus reference TRBV28 and TRBJ2-5, the full variable domain is DVKVTQSSRYLVKRTGEKVFLECVQDMDHENMFWYRQDPGLGLRLIYFSYDVKMKEKGDIPEGYSVSREKKERFSLILESASTNQTSMYLCASSPPDRGEETQYFGPGTRLLVL.

This clone has just a few counts. The chain is built from TRBV7-9 and TRBJ2-7; D unresolved. Trimming stripped 2 bases from V and 6 bases from J, with 8 bases between. Germline V gene lookup returns CDR1 SEHNR and CDR2 FQNEAQ (reference sequence). CDR3 length equals 12 residues. Written as DNA, the CDR3 is TGTGCCAGCAGCTTAACCTTACCCGAGCAGTACTTC. This codes for CASSLTLPEQYF. Variable domain in full (rest from reference TRBV7-9 and TRBJ2-7): DTGVSQNPRHKITKRGQNVTFRCDPISEHNRLYWYRQTLGQGPEFLTYFQNEAQLEKSRLLSDRFSAERPKGSFSTLEIQRTEQGDSAMYLCASSLTLPEQYFGPGTRLTVT.

This sequence joins TRBV6-1 and TRBJ2-2, with TRBD2 matching 10 bases. Germline CDR1 and CDR2: MNHNS and SASEGT. V gave up 7 bases and J gave up 11 bases; unmatched junction bases: 10. This CDR3 is 14 amino acids long. Here the CDR3 reads CASKVASGRGELFF. CDR3 DNA: TGTGCCAGCAAGGTCGCTAGCGGGAGAGGAGAGCTGTTTTTT.

The chain joins TRBV28 to TRBJ2-7; D is possibly TRBD2 (7 bases). The germline V and J ends were trimmed by 1 base and 3 bases, with 16 bases remaining between them. Germline V lookup: CDR1 MDHEN, CDR2 SYDVKM. The CDR3 totals 16 residues. The CDR3 nucleotides read TGTGCCAGCAGTTTATTAGGTGGGAGGGGGGACTACGAGCAGTACTTC. This gives the protein CASSLLGGRGDYEQYF.

This clone has just one count. The rearrangement joins TRBV5-1 to TRBJ2-5; D is perhaps TRBD1 (5 bases). V lost 4 bases, J lost 7 bases, and 14 bases lay in between. Germline loops: CDR1 SGHRS, CDR2 YFSETQ. CDR3 length equals 13 residues. The CDR3 region is CASSLDREGTQYF. The CDR3 DNA is TGCGCCAGCAGCCTTGACAGAGAAGGGACCCAGTACTTC.

This clone turned up a few times. The gene calls are TRBV30 and TRBJ2-4; D is unresolved. Germline-derived CDR1 and CDR2 are GTSNPN and SVGIG (reference sequence). This CDR3 contains 15 residues. V gave up 5 bases and J gave up 0 bases, with 14 bases separating them. In nucleotides, the CDR3 is TGTGCCTGGCGTGCGGCAAATCTAGCCAAAAACATTCAGTACTTC. Protein: CAWRAANLAKNIQYF.

This chain uses TRBV10-1 with TRBJ1-4; D remains unclear. This CDR3 comprises 13 residues. Germline CDR1 WNHNN, CDR2 SYGVQD (reference sequence). CDR3 coding DNA: TGCGCGAGCCTCCCTACACCGAATGAAAAACTGTTTTTT. Its protein is CASLPTPNEKLFF.

The V gene is TRBV4-3, the J gene TRBJ2-7; 9 nucleotides agree with TRBD2. The V segment lost 0 bases and the J segment 4 bases; nucleotides outside the gene matches: 7. CDR1 LGHNA and CDR2 YSLEER come from the germline V gene. The CDR3 sequence is 16 residues long. DNA for the CDR3: TGCGCCAGCAGCCAAGATCTAGCGGGAAAAGGATACGAGCAGTACTTC. This translates into CASSQDLAGKGYEQYF.

This clone was observed a few times. The chain is built from TRBV5-1 and TRBJ2-2; D not resolved. The V gene's germline CDR1 is SGHRS and CDR2 YFSETQ. Trimming shortened V by 4 bases and J by 6 bases, and 16 bases separated the two germline ends. The CDR3 is made up of 15 amino acids. The CDR3 DNA sequence: TGCGCCAGCAGCGTATCCCTCGCTGGAGCCGGGGAGCTGTTTTTT. As protein: CASSVSLAGAGELFF.

This chain connects TRBV5-1 to TRBJ2-7, with a weak D call TRBD1 (5 bases). This CDR3 has 14 amino acids. The ends were cut back, 1 base at V and 5 bases at J, with 13 bases in the middle. Germline lookup yields CDR1 SGHRS and CDR2 YFSETQ. CDR3 in amino acids: CASSLTPGSDEQYF. The CDR3 DNA follows: TGCGCCAGCAGCTTGACGCCAGGGTCGGACGAGCAGTACTTC. Drawing the rest from reference TRBV5-1 and TRBJ2-7, the complete variable domain is KAGVTQTPRYLIKTRGQQVTLSCSPISGHRSVSWYQQTPGQGLQFLFEYFSETQRNKGNFPGRFSGRQFSNSRSEMNVSTLELGDSALYLCASSLTPGSDEQYFGPGTRLTVT.

The chain's CDR3 is CASSLGSSYLYEQYF. CDR3 nucleotides: TGTGCCAGCAGCTTAGGGTCCAGCTACCTCTACGAGCAGTACTTC. This chain uses TRBV11-3 with TRBJ2-7; D is undetermined. The V gene's germline CDR1 is SGHNT and CDR2 YENEEA. The CDR3 loop spans 15 amino acids. The V end was cut by 1 base, the J end by 3 bases, with 13 bases between.

A few counts support this clone. In DNA, the CDR3 is TGTGCCAGCTCACCGGGACAGCTACTTTCTAACTATGGCTACACCTTC. It translates to CASSPGQLLSNYGYTF. The chain uses TRBV18 and TRBJ1-2, with 7 bases fitting TRBD1. Looked up from germline, CDR1 is KGHSH and CDR2 is LQKENI. CDR3 length equals 16 residues. The ends lost 3 bases at V and 0 bases at J; junction bases unmatched: 7.

The chain links TRBV13 to TRBJ2-4, with TRBD2 identical over 7 bases. CDR3 length: 14 residues. Losses at the gene ends were 5 bases for V and 7 bases for J; bases not matched to a gene: 8. The germline V gene encodes CDR1 PRHDT and CDR2 FYEKMQ (reference sequence). In DNA form, the CDR3 reads TGTGCCAGCAGCCCTGGTCGGGGAGGGAACATTCAGTACTTC. Its protein product is CASSPGRGGNIQYF.

This clone appeared once. The V call is TRBV5-8, the J call TRBJ2-2, with TRBD2 matching 13 bases. The CDR3 is 16 amino acids. The V gene's germline CDR1 is SGHTS and CDR2 YDEGEE. The J segment lost 4 bases and the V segment lost 5 bases, leaving 5 bases of the junction unmatched. CDR3 DNA: TGTGCCAGCAGGTCCGGGACTAGCGGGATCACCGGGGAGCTGTTTTTT. Encoded protein: CASRSGTSGITGELFF.

This sequence joins TRBV4-2 and TRBJ1-5; 7 bases are a match to TRBD1. J was trimmed by 4 bases and V by 1 base; bases with no gene match: 7. Germline V gives CDR1 LGHNA, CDR2 YNFKEQ. The CDR3 runs to 16 residues. In DNA form, the CDR3 reads TGTGCCAGCAGCCAAGGGCACCAGGGGGGGAATCAGCCCCAGCATTTT. Residues: CASSQGHQGGNQPQHF.

The rearrangement uses TRBV5-1 and TRBJ2-7; D not certain. Trimming shortened V by 1 base and J by 4 bases, and 6 bases separated the two germline ends. The CDR3 is made up of 12 amino acids. Germline V gives CDR1 SGHRS, CDR2 YFSETQ. The CDR3 sequence is CASSLRAYEQYF. The CDR3 DNA sequence: TGCGCCAGCAGCTTGCGGGCTTACGAGCAGTACTTC. The variable domain in full, with the rest retrieved from reference TRBV5-1 and TRBJ2-7, is KAGVTQTPRYLIKTRGQQVTLSCSPISGHRSVSWYQQTPGQGLQFLFEYFSETQRNKGNFPGRFSGRQFSNSRSEMNVSTLELGDSALYLCASSLRAYEQYFGPGTRLTVT.

The chain uses TRBV7-2 and TRBJ2-7; 8 bases fit TRBD1. Germline values: CDR1 SGHTA, CDR2 FQGNSA. The V gene end was trimmed by 5 bases and the J gene end by 6 bases; junction bases not matched to a gene: 3. The CDR3 has 12 residues. CDR3 in amino acids: CASSRDRGEQYF. The CDR3 region has the DNA TGTGCCAGCAGCCGTGACAGGGGCGAGCAGTACTTC.

The chain employs TRBV2 and TRBJ2-5; D remains ambiguous. V was clipped by 6 bases and J by 2 bases, with 10 bases between them. CDR3 size: 13 residues. Per germline, CDR1 SNHLY and CDR2 FYNNEI. The DNA for the CDR3 is TGTGCCAGCAGGACCGTTGGTCAAGAGACCCAGTACTTC. Translated, it gives CASRTVGQETQYF.

The DNA for the CDR3 is TGTGCCAGCAGTTTAAGATACGGGAGAGGCGTTGGAGAGACCCAGTACTTC. Its translation: CASSLRYGRGVGETQYF. The chain combines TRBV28 with TRBJ2-5; possibly TRBD2 for D (6 bases). The length of the CDR3 is 17 residues. V gave up 2 bases and J gave up 4 bases, with 20 bases separating them. Germline loops: CDR1 MDHEN, CDR2 SYDVKM. The variable domain in full, with the rest retrieved from reference TRBV28 and TRBJ2-5, is DVKVTQSSRYLVKRTGEKVFLECVQDMDHENMFWYRQDPGLGLRLIYFSYDVKMKEKGDIPEGYSVSREKKERFSLILESASTNQTSMYLCASSLRYGRGVGETQYFGPGTRLLVL.

The V and J genes are TRBV6-1 and TRBJ2-7, with 7 bases aligning to TRBD2. This CDR3 region has 14 residues. V lost 6 bases and J lost 6; bases outside the gene matches: 11. Germline V CDR1 and CDR2: MNHNS, SASEGT. The CDR3 DNA is TGTGCCAGCAGCCAAGGACTAGAAGGCAGCGAGCAGTACTTC. It encodes CASSQGLEGSEQYF.